Listed below are T cell receptor beta chains from one sample, sequenced in a study of identical twins. TCRdb re-derived calls from the 5' RACE reads in MiXCR, one entry per CDR3 protein. The sample lists 750,000 to 950,000 distinct CDR3 sequences; roughly an eighth were seen once. These data also formed part of another study, on yellow fever vaccine responses in identical twins.

Sequencing used PBMCs. These receptors were taken from a young woman in good health. The CDR3 runs from the conserved cysteine through the conserved F or W. A D gene is named only where the DNA matches it firmly. Size values are once, few and many counts, or a class for expanded clones, and some rows have none.

TRBJ2-5	13	TRBV28	few	TRBD1	TGTGCCAGTCAGCCAGGGGGCCAAGAGACCCAGTACTTC	CASQPGGQETQYF
TRBJ1-5	15	TRBV20-1	.	.	TGCAGTGCCGGGCCGATAAGTTATAGCAATCAGCCCCAGCATTTT	CSAGPISYSNQPQHF
TRBJ2-1	16	TRBV7-6	few	TRBD1	TGTGCCAGCAGCTTAAACAGGGGGCTACCCTACAATGAGCAGTTCTTC	CASSLNRGLPYNEQFF
TRBJ2-1	13	TRBV15	.	.	TGTGCCACCAGCAGTAACAGGGCCGATGAGCAGTTCTTC	CATSSNRADEQFF
TRBJ2-7	14	TRBV6-1	many	TRBD2	TGTGCCAGCAGTCCGACAAGCGGGAGCTACGAGCAGTACTTC	CASSPTSGSYEQYF
TRBJ2-1	14	TRBV10-3	few	.	TGTGCCATCAGTGTGCGGGGGCCCGGGGATGAGCAGTTCTTC	CAISVRGPGDEQFF
TRBJ2-1	13	TRBV20-1	many	.	TGCAGTGCTAGCAAGGGACACCCCGATGAGCAGTTCTTC	CSASKGHPDEQFF
TRBJ1-6	17	TRBV5-5	many	TRBD1	TGTGCCAGCAGCTTCCCCGGACAGGGCGGTTGGAATTCACCCCTCCACTTT	CASSFPGQGGWNSPLHF
TRBJ2-4	14	TRBV12-5	few	.	TGTGCTAGTGGTCCGGACGACAGGAAAAACATTCAGTACTTC	CASGPDDRKNIQYF
TRBJ1-3	16	TRBV4-1	few	TRBD1	TGCGCCAGCAGCCAACCGGGACAGGACTCTGGAAACACCATATATTTT	CASSQPGQDSGNTIYF
TRBJ2-5	14	TRBV12-3/TRBV12-4	few	.	TGTGCCAGCAGTTTAGCGTCAGACCAAGAGACCCAGTACTTC	CASSLASDQETQYF
TRBJ2-7	15	TRBV10-1	few	.	TGCGCCAGCAGTGAGATTGGAACAGCTTCCTACGAGCAGTACTTC	CASSEIGTASYEQYF
TRBJ2-2	12	TRBV6-5	many	.	TGTGCCAGCAGTTATGGGGCCGGGGAGCTGTTTTTT	CASSYGAGELFF
TRBJ2-1	14	TRBV24-1	.	TRBD1	TGTGCCACCTCCGCGGGACAGGGTTTCGGTGAGCAGTTCTTC	CATSAGQGFGEQFF
TRBJ2-7	17	TRBV11-2	few	.	TGTGCCAGCAGCTTACGACGACCGGGACCCAGGGCTCACGAGCAGTACTTC	CASSLRRPGPRAHEQYF
TRBJ2-3	14	TRBV20-1	.	TRBD2	TGCAGTGCTAGTTACGGGGGGGCCTTAGATACGCAGTATTTT	CSASYGGALDTQYF
TRBJ2-5	19	TRBV11-2	.	TRBD2	TGTGCCAGCAGCCGCCCGGGGGGTAGCGGGAGAGTGGGCCGAGAGACCCAGTACTTC	CASSRPGGSGRVGRETQYF
TRBJ2-4	14	TRBV5-1	many	TRBD1	TGCGCCAGCAGTTGGGACAGGGGGAAAAACATTCAGTACTTC	CASSWDRGKNIQYF
TRBJ2-5	14	TRBV7-9	.	.	TGTGCCAGCGGGCTAACAGGGTCGGGGGAGACCCAGTACTTC	CASGLTGSGETQYF
TRBJ1-5	13	TRBV28	few	.	TGTGCCAGCAGTTGGGGAACAATCCAGCCCCAGCATTTT	CASSWGTIQPQHF
TRBJ2-7	15	TRBV3-1	many	.	TGTGCCAGCAGCCATGAGGACAGTCTCCTGGACGAGCAGTACTTC	CASSHEDSLLDEQYF
TRBJ2-3	15	TRBV18	.	.	TGTGCCAGCTCACTGCAGACTACTAGCACAGATACGCAGTATTTT	CASSLQTTSTDTQYF
TRBJ2-5	11	TRBV20-1	.	.	TGCAGTGGAGACCCGCAAGAGACCCAGTACTTC	CSGDPQETQYF
TRBJ2-1	14	TRBV12-3/TRBV12-4	many	TRBD2	TGTGCCAGCCGTGGGACTAGCGGGAGCAATGAGCAGTTCTTC	CASRGTSGSNEQFF
TRBJ1-4	13	TRBV15	.	.	TGTGCCACCAGCTCGGACGATAATGAAAAACTGTTTTTT	CATSSDDNEKLFF
TRBJ2-2	16	TRBV15	few	TRBD2	TGTGCCACCAGCAGAGGACTAGCGGGGTACACCGGGGAGCTGTTTTTT	CATSRGLAGYTGELFF
TRBJ2-7	13	TRBV12-3/TRBV12-4	.	TRBD2	TGTGCCAGCAAAGACGGGAGGGGCTACGAGCAGTACTTC	CASKDGRGYEQYF
TRBJ1-1	14	TRBV19	.	.	TGTGCCAGTAGTATGGCCGGTTTGAGCACTGAAGCTTTCTTT	CASSMAGLSTEAFF
TRBJ1-2	15	TRBV7-8	few	TRBD1	TGTGCCAGCAGCTTAGGTCGAGCAGGGGGCACTGGCTACACCTTC	CASSLGRAGGTGYTF
TRBJ2-1	15	TRBV12-3/TRBV12-4	.	TRBD2	TGTGCCAGCAGCTCCTCGACTAGCGAATACAATGAGCAGTTCTTC	CASSSSTSEYNEQFF
TRBJ2-5	16	TRBV15	few	TRBD1	TGTGCCACCAGCAGATCCGGACAGGATTTACAAGAGACCCAGTACTTC	CATSRSGQDLQETQYF
TRBJ2-2	16	TRBV24-1	many	TRBD1	TGTGCCACCAGTGATGGAGGACAGGGCGGTACCGGGGAGCTGTTTTTT	CATSDGGQGGTGELFF
TRBJ1-5	14	TRBV2	many	TRBD1	TGTGCCAGCAGCCTGGAAGGGGGCGATCAGCCCCAGCATTTT	CASSLEGGDQPQHF
TRBJ2-5	15	TRBV19	few	TRBD2	TGTGCCAGTAGTACCGGGGTAGCGGGACAAGAGACCCAGTACTTC	CASSTGVAGQETQYF
TRBJ2-1	14	TRBV10-3	.	TRBD2	TGTGCCATCAGGTCCGGGGGGGCTTCCAATGAGCAGTTCTTC	CAIRSGGASNEQFF
TRBJ2-3	15	TRBV12-5	.	TRBD2	TGTGCTAGTGCCCTTAGCGGGCAAAGCACAGATACGCAGTATTTT	CASALSGQSTDTQYF
TRBJ1-4	15	TRBV16	.	.	TGTGCCAGCAGCCCGCCGGGACAACTGAATGAAAAACTGTTTTTT	CASSPPGQLNEKLFF
TRBJ2-5	13	TRBV19	.	TRBD1	TGTGCCAGTACAGGGGGCTGGGGAGAGACCCAGTACTTC	CASTGGWGETQYF